This paragraph covers one T cell receptor beta chain sequence. Trimming took 3 bases from V and 9 from J, leaving 14 bases between them. This CDR3 comprises 14 residues. The germline gives CDR1 KGHDR, CDR2 SFDVKD. The data are from a study of blood T cell repertoires in COVID-19. Study details: Samples of COVID-19 (acute and convalescent) were obtained from the United States, Italy and Spain. The analysed material was cDNA or gDNA that came from T cells, B-cell-depleted T cells, or PBMCs.

Under the authors' procedure: It was from reference gene primer amplification that nucleated cell counts were estimated. Assay used: immunoSEQ multiplex PCR; TCRdb lists only in-frame clones, some missing. That table gives V, J and clone size, and the DNA gave D and trimming. The sample records some 39,000 clones, more than 85% being singletons. The sequenced material came from peripheral blood. The TCR comes from a human donor in a cohort sampled during active COVID-19. The J gene is TRBJ2-1, the V gene TRBV24-1, with D possibly TRBD2 on 6 matching bases. CDR3 in DNA: TGTGCCACCAGTGATAGGGGACGGGGGACTGAGCAGTTCTTC. It translates to CATSDRGRGTEQFF.